The 18 T cell receptor beta chains presented below share a single source sample, sequenced in a study of T cell responses to AZD1222 COVID-19 vaccine. Method: immunoSEQ multiplex PCR; TCRdb's copy keeps in-frame clones and lacks some. The sample yields some 150,000 clones, about 93% seen once. The source was peripheral blood, collected on day 0 of AZD1222 vaccination. The source is an adult in good health.

This chain connects TRBV5-4 to TRBJ2-3, with 9 bases aligning to TRBD2. J lost 6 bases, V lost 4 bases, and 6 bases had no gene match. Germline CDR1 is SGHNT and CDR2 is YYREEE (reference sequence). The CDR3 contains 14 residues. CDR3 amino acids: CASSARTSADTQYF. Written as DNA, the CDR3 is TGTGCCAGCAGCGCCCGGACTAGCGCCGATACGCAGTATTTT.

This chain uses TRBV19 with TRBJ1-1; D ambiguous. V was cut by 3 bases and J by 0 bases, with 5 bases left in between. This CDR3 spans 13 amino acids. Germline lookup yields CDR1 LNHDA and CDR2 SQIVND (reference sequence). Here the CDR3 reads CASSISVNTEAFF. Written as DNA, the CDR3 is TGTGCCAGTAGTATTTCGGTGAACACTGAAGCTTTCTTT.

The chain carries TRBV28 and TRBJ2-6, with TRBD2 as a possible D gene (5 bases). Germline CDR1 is MDHEN and CDR2 is SYDVKM. The CDR3 is made up of 14 amino acids. V lost 7 bases, J lost 2 bases, and 9 bases lay in between. The CDR3, as DNA: TGTGCCAGCACGAGGGCCCCTGGGGCCAACGTCCTGACTTTC. Residues: CASTRAPGANVLTF.

The V and J genes are TRBV18 and TRBJ2-5; D ambiguous. Germline values: CDR1 KGHSH, CDR2 LQKENI. The CDR3 is 13 amino acids. V dropped 1 base and J dropped 0 bases, with 3 bases sitting between them. CDR3 in amino acids: CASSPLYQETQYF. In DNA, the CDR3 is TGTGCCAGCTCACCACTATACCAAGAGACCCAGTACTTC.

This clone came up a few times. The chain recombines TRBV5-1 with TRBJ1-1, with 8 bases aligning to TRBD1. The CDR3 has 16 residues. Germline CDR1 and CDR2: SGHRS and YFSETQ. V shed 4 bases, J shed 6 bases, and the junction held 14 bases outside the gene matches. The CDR3 nucleotides read TGCGCCAGCAGCAGCAGACAGGGGCTTGACCGTCCTGAAGCTTTCTTT. It translates to CASSSRQGLDRPEAFF. Full variable domain (remainder filled in from reference TRBV5-1 and TRBJ1-1): KAGVTQTPRYLIKTRGQQVTLSCSPISGHRSVSWYQQTPGQGLQFLFEYFSETQRNKGNFPGRFSGRQFSNSRSEMNVSTLELGDSALYLCASSSRQGLDRPEAFFGQGTRLTVV.

The genes are TRBV2 and TRBJ2-7; tentatively, D is TRBD2 (6 bases). V was clipped by 8 bases and J by 4 bases, with 15 bases between them. This CDR3 region has 13 residues. In germline, CDR1 is SNHLY, CDR2 FYNNEI. The CDR3 region is CASSPLEGYEQYV. DNA for the CDR3: TGTGCCAGCTCCCCGTTGGAGGGATACGAGCAGTACGTC.

The V and J genes are TRBV19 and TRBJ2-1, with D possibly TRBD2 on 5 matching bases. V gave up 3 bases and J gave up 2 bases, with 8 bases separating them. Per the germline V gene, CDR1 is LNHDA and CDR2 is SQIVND (reference sequence). The CDR3 covers 14 residues. The DNA of the CDR3 is TGTGCCAGTAGTATGCTAGCTCCCTACAATGAGCAGTTCTTC. Its translation: CASSMLAPYNEQFF.

The count of this clone is one. The chain couples TRBV4-1 to TRBJ2-1; 14 bases agree with TRBD2. V lost 10 bases to trimming and J lost 8 bases; unmatched junction nucleotides: 4. Germline CDR1 reads MGHRA; CDR2 reads YSYEKL. This CDR3 region has 13 residues. The CDR3 here is CATRLAGGHEQFF. The CDR3 nucleotides read TGCGCCACACGACTAGCGGGAGGGCATGAGCAGTTCTTC.

This sequence joins TRBV7-6 and TRBJ2-7, with D possibly TRBD1 on 5 matching bases. With 5 bases removed from V and 7 bases from J, the gap between germline ends came to 18 bases. The CDR3 is 14 residues long. The germline gives CDR1 SGHVS, CDR2 FNYEAQ. The CDR3 DNA follows: TGTGCCAGCAGCACCGAGGCGTCAGGGTATGAGCAGTACGTC. Translating it yields CASSTEASGYEQYV.

The chain uses TRBV5-1 and TRBJ2-1; D possibly corresponds to TRBD2 (6 bases). This CDR3 comprises 15 residues. V lost 0 bases to trimming and J lost 2 bases, with 9 bases between them. Germline V gives CDR1 SGHRS, CDR2 YFSETQ. The CDR3 is CASSLAGVAYNEQFF. Written as DNA, the CDR3 is TGCGCCAGCAGCTTGGCGGGGGTTGCCTACAATGAGCAGTTCTTC.

V is TRBV7-2 and J is TRBJ1-6; 7 bases line up with TRBD1. The CDR3 sequence is 14 residues long. The ends lost 5 bases at V and 7 bases at J; junction bases unmatched: 5. Germline assignment: CDR1 SGHTA and CDR2 FQGNSA. Written as DNA, the CDR3 is TGTGCCAGCAGCGACAGGGTTGGAAATTCACCCCTCCACTTT. Translating it yields CASSDRVGNSPLHF.

This clone was detected once. The chain is built from TRBV5-4 and TRBJ1-1; D call uncertain. The germline gives CDR1 SGHNT, CDR2 YYREEE (reference sequence). Between the trimmed V and J ends, which lost 0 bases and 0 bases, there was a span of 9 bases. This CDR3 is built from 15 residues. This CDR3 is CASSLARQMNTEAFF. Written as DNA, the CDR3 is TGTGCCAGCAGCTTGGCCAGGCAGATGAACACTGAAGCTTTCTTT.

V usage is TRBV5-1 and J usage is TRBJ1-2; D remains unclear. The CDR3 has 14 amino acids. Between the trimmed V and J ends, which lost 4 bases and 7 bases, there was a span of 17 bases. Germline V gene sequence: CDR1 SGHRS, CDR2 YFSETQ. The CDR3 DNA follows: TGCGCCAGCAGCCTGCGGACCCTCGGAGGTGGCTACACCTTC. Translating it yields CASSLRTLGGGYTF.

CDR3 bases: TGTGCCAGCAGCCTCCGACAGTACACCGGGGAGCTGTTTTTT. Translated, it gives CASSLRQYTGELFF. The chain combines TRBV3-1 (or the pseudogene TRBV3-2) with TRBJ2-2, with a weak D call TRBD1 (5 bases). The germline V gene encodes CDR1 LGHDT and CDR2 YNNKEL (reference sequence). V lost 4 bases and J lost 3, with 9 bases in between. The CDR3 consists of 14 residues.

The rearrangement uses TRBV9 and TRBJ1-1, with TRBD1 matching 9 bases. The junction had 11 bases not matched to a gene; V was cut back by 4 bases and J by 4 bases. The CDR3 length is 16 residues. Germline assignment: CDR1 SGDLS and CDR2 YYNGEE. The CDR3, as DNA: TGTGCCAGCAGCATGGGACAGGGCACCCCGGGCACTGAAGCTTTCTTT. Translated, it gives CASSMGQGTPGTEAFF. The complete variable domain, with remaining parts taken from reference TRBV9 and TRBJ1-1, reads DSGVTQTPKHLITATGQRVTLRCSPRSGDLSVYWYQQSLDQGLQFLIQYYNGEERAKGNILERFSAQQFPDLHSELNLSSLELGDSALYFCASSMGQGTPGTEAFFGQGTRLTVV.

The rearrangement uses TRBV2 and TRBJ1-6; D ambiguous. The CDR3 is 14 residues long. CDR1 is SNHLY, CDR2 FYNNEI, per germline. Trimming stripped 2 bases from V and 7 bases from J, with 9 bases between. CDR3 sequence (DNA): TGTGCCAGCAGTGAACCCGACCCAAATTCACCCCTCCACTTT. Protein product: CASSEPDPNSPLHF.

The chain employs TRBV2 and TRBJ1-4; TRBD1 agrees at 7 bases. This CDR3 has 14 amino acids. Germline CDR1 reads SNHLY; CDR2 reads FYNNEI. V gave up 6 bases and J gave up 5 bases; unmatched junction bases: 6. The CDR3 DNA reads TGTGCCAGCAGCGACAGGGTGGCCAATGAAAAACTGTTTTTT. This sequence encodes CASSDRVANEKLFF.

V is TRBV18 and J is TRBJ1-6; no clear D. CDR1 is KGHSH, CDR2 LQKENI, per germline. The CDR3 loop spans 13 amino acids. V dropped 3 bases and J dropped 5 bases, with 5 bases sitting between them. In nucleotides, the CDR3 is TGTGCCAGCTCACCTTCCGATAATTCACCCCTCCACTTT. Amino acids: CASSPSDNSPLHF.